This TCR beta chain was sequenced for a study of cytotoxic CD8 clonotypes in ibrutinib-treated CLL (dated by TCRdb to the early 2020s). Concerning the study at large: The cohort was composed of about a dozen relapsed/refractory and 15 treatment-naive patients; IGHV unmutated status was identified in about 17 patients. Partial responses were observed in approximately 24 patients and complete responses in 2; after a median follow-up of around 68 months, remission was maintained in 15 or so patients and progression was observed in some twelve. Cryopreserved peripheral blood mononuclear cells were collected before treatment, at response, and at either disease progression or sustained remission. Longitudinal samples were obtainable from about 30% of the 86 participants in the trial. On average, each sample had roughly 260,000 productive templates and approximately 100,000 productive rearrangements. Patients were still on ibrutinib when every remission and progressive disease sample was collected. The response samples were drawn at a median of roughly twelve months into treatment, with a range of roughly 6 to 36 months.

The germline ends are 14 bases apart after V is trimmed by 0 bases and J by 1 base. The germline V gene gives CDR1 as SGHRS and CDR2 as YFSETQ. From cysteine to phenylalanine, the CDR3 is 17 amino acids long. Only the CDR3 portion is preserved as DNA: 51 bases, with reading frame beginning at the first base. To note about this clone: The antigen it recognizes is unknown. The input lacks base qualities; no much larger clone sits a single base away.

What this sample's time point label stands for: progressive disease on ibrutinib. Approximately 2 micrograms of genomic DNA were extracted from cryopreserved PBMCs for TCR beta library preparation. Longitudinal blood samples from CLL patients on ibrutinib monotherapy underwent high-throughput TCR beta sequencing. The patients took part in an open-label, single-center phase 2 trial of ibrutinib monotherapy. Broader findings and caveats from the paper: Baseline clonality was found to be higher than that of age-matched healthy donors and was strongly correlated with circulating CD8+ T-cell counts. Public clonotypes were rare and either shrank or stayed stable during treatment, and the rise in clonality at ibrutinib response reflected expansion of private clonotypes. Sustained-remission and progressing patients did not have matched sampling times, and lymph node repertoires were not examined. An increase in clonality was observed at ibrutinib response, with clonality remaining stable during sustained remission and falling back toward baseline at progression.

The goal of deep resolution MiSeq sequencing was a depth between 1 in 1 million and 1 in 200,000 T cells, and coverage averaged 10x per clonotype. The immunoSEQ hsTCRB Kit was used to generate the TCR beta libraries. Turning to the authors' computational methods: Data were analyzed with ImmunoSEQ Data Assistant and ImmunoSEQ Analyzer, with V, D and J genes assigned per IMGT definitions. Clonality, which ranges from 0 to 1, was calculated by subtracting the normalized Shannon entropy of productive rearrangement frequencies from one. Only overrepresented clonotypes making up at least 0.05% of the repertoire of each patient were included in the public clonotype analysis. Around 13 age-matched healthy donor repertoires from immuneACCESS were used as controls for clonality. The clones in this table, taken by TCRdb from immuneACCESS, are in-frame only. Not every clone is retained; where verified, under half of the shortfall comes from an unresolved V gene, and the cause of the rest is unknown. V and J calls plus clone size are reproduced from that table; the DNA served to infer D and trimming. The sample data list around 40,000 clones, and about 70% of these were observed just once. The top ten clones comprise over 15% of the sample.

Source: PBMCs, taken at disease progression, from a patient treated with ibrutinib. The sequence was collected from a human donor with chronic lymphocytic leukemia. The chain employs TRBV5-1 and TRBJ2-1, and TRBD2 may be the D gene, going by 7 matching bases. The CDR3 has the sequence CASSLGPQGGSYNEQFF. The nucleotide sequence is TGCGCCAGCAGCTTGGGGCCACAGGGAGGGTCCTACAATGAGCAGTTCTTC.